The present TCR beta chain was sequenced within a study of blood T cell repertoires in COVID-19. Study-level information: Sites in the United States, Italy and Spain provided acute and convalescent COVID-19 samples. T cells, B-cell-depleted T cells, or PBMCs supplied cDNA or gDNA.

The CDR3 is made up of 19 amino acids. The germline V gene encodes CDR1 SGHNT and CDR2 YENEEA. V lost 2 bases and J lost 0; bases outside the gene matches: 12. The method was immunoSEQ multiplex PCR; TCRdb's version includes in-frame clones alone and lacks a portion of them. Of around 140,000 clones listed, roughly 80% were seen once; the top ten hold around 16%. The chain joins TRBV11-3 to TRBJ2-3, with 9 bases aligning to TRBD2. This clonotype originated in a man between 45 and 60 years old with acute or convalescent COVID-19. Sequencing was done on a sample of peripheral blood. This CDR3 is CASSLTLPLAGLSTDTQYF. CDR3 sequence (DNA): TGTGCCAGCAGCTTAACCTTGCCTCTAGCGGGGTTAAGCACAGATACGCAGTATTTT.